Listed here are 16 T cell receptor beta chains from one sample, sequenced in a study of cytomegalovirus exposure and HLA in healthy donors. In the PCR, 60 Vbeta and 13 Jbeta primers were used. Clones were read by immunoSEQ multiplex PCR, and TCRdb kept only the in-frame ones, dropping some. The table includes 200,000 to 250,000 clones, 82% detected once. The sequencing input was PBMCs. The receptors were gathered from a woman aged 40 to 50 in good health and CMV-seronegative.

Concerning this clone: Other DNA sequences within the sample encode an identical CDR3. The genes are TRBV6-1 and TRBJ1-5, with D maybe TRBD1 (6 bases). This CDR3 is built from 14 residues. V dropped 0 bases and J dropped 7 bases, with 10 bases sitting between them. Germline loops: CDR1 MNHNS, CDR2 SASEGT. CDR3 in amino acids: CASSEAGGYQPQHF. CDR3 DNA: TGTGCCAGCAGTGAAGCAGGGGGATACCAGCCCCAGCATTTT.

J is TRBJ2-7 and V is TRBV30; 10 bases line up with TRBD2. Germline V gene sequence: CDR1 GTSNPN, CDR2 SVGIG (reference sequence). Trimming cost V 3 bases and J 4 bases; bases outside gene matches: 9. The CDR3 runs 15 residues. CDR3 loop: CAWSVRLAGHYEQYF. In DNA form, the CDR3 reads TGTGCCTGGAGCGTACGACTAGCGGGTCATTACGAGCAGTACTTC.

The genes are TRBV5-1 and TRBJ2-2; tentatively, D is TRBD2 (7 bases). Looked up from germline, CDR1 is SGHRS and CDR2 is YFSETQ. The CDR3 totals 15 residues. V lost 7 bases and J lost 1, with 14 bases in between. CDR3 nucleotide sequence: TGCGCCAGCGGGGGGGGGCATCAGAACACCGGGGAGCTGTTTTTT. Amino acids: CASGGGHQNTGELFF.

The rearrangement links TRBV15 to TRBJ2-1, with D possibly being TRBD1 (6 bases). CDR1 and CDR2 (germline): LNHNV, YYDKDF (reference sequence). V lost 2 bases, J lost 3 bases, and 14 bases lay in between. The CDR3 has 16 amino acids. Written as DNA, the CDR3 is TGTGCCACCAGCAGAAAAAGGACAGCATTCTACAATGAGCAGTTCTTC. It yields the protein CATSRKRTAFYNEQFF.

The V call is TRBV30, the J call TRBJ2-7; D remains ambiguous. Per the germline V gene, CDR1 is GTSNPN and CDR2 is SVGIG (reference sequence). CDR3 size: 10 residues. The germline V and J ends were trimmed by 5 bases and 3 bases, with 5 bases remaining between them. For the CDR3, the DNA is TGTGCCTGGGGCCGCTACGAGCAGTACTTC. Encoded protein: CAWGRYEQYF.

J is TRBJ1-5 and V is TRBV28; TRBD1 might be the D (5 bases). V shed 5 bases and J shed 7 bases, with 21 bases lying between them. Germline loops: CDR1 MDHEN, CDR2 SYDVKM. This CDR3 is 16 amino acids long. The CDR3 DNA reads as TGTGCCAGCAGTCTCCCGGAGCAGGGTTTCGGGCAGCCCCAGCATTTT. Residues: CASSLPEQGFGQPQHF.

V and J are TRBV28 and TRBJ2-7, with TRBD1 matching over 8 bases. CDR1 and CDR2 from the germline V gene are MDHEN and SYDVKM. The V and J ends lost 8 bases and 3 bases, in that order; junction bases with no gene match: 12. The CDR3 length is 15 residues. The CDR3 region has the DNA TGTGCCAGCTCCTTGGCCGGGACAGGAAACTACGAGCAGTACTTC. It codes for CASSLAGTGNYEQYF.

About this clone itself: At one of its ends the junction is not consistent with the germline gene, which may arise from a read error. The chain uses TRBV27 and TRBJ2-3; D is uncertain. The CDR3 covers 14 residues. Germline CDR1 reads MNHEY; CDR2 reads SMNVEV (reference sequence). Here the CDR3 reads CASSSGLSIDTQYF. The CDR3 coding sequence is TGTGCCAGCAGTTCCGGTCTTAGCATAGATACGCAGTATTTT.

This sequence joins TRBV2 and TRBJ2-1; possible D gene TRBD2, 6 bases. The CDR3 loop spans 15 amino acids. Trimming removed 3 bases at V and 2 bases at J, with 11 bases between. Germline CDR1 SNHLY, CDR2 FYNNEI. The CDR3 sequence is CASSDAGTAYNEQFF. CDR3 nucleotide sequence: TGTGCCAGCAGTGATGCGGGAACGGCCTACAATGAGCAGTTCTTC.

The chain joins TRBV7-9 to TRBJ2-7, with 16 nucleotides matching TRBD2. V dropped 1 base and J dropped 2; count of bases not matched to a gene: 8. The length of the CDR3 is 19 residues. CDR1 SEHNR and CDR2 FQNEAQ come from the germline V gene (reference sequence). DNA for the CDR3: TGTGCCAGCAGCTTAGGGTCCGGGACTAGCGGGAGGGCCCCCTACGAGCAGTACTTC. Its translation is CASSLGSGTSGRAPYEQYF.

This clone was seen more than once but under ten times. The CDR3: CSVKREGNTGELFF. In DNA form, the CDR3 reads TGCAGCGTAAAGCGGGAGGGCAACACCGGGGAGCTGTTTTTT. The chain is built from TRBV29-1 and TRBJ2-2, with TRBD2 identical over 10 bases. V was clipped by 6 bases and J by 2 bases; unmatched bases: 3. Germline CDR1 SQVTM, CDR2 ANQGSEA. The CDR3 is 14 amino acids.

The V call is TRBV5-6, the J call TRBJ1-2; TRBD1 agrees at 7 bases. This CDR3 region has 15 residues. With V trimmed by 0 bases and J by 4 bases, 6 bases remained unmatched. Per the germline V gene, CDR1 is SGHDT and CDR2 is YYEEEE. The CDR3 sequence is CASSLVDRESYGYTF. The CDR3 DNA reads as TGTGCCAGCAGCTTGGTTGACAGGGAAAGCTATGGCTACACCTTC.

The chain has TRBV2 and TRBJ2-2; 10 bases are a match to TRBD2. The CDR3 loop spans 16 amino acids. Germline trimming cut 2 bases from V and 6 bases from J; bases unmatched to any gene: 6. Germline CDR1 is SNHLY and CDR2 is FYNNEI. The chain's CDR3 is CASSEFASGSSGELFF. The CDR3 DNA reads as TGTGCCAGCAGTGAATTCGCTAGCGGGAGTTCCGGGGAGCTGTTTTTT.

The rearrangement joins TRBV19 to TRBJ2-7; possible D gene TRBD2, 6 bases. Trimming left V 4 bases short and J 0 bases short, with 16 bases between. In germline, CDR1 is LNHDA, CDR2 SQIVND (reference sequence). The length of the CDR3 is 16 residues. In nucleotides, the CDR3 is TGTGCCAGTAGTAGAGGAAGCGGGTCCCTCTCCTACGAGCAGTACTTC. Protein: CASSRGSGSLSYEQYF.

This clone was counted between two and nine times. The chain has TRBV5-1 and TRBJ2-7, with TRBD1 matching 8 bases. Germline V CDR1 and CDR2: SGHRS, YFSETQ. The CDR3 spans 16 residues. Trimming removed 5 bases from V and 0 bases from J; junction bases left unmatched: 10. CDR3 coding DNA: TGCGCCAGCAGAGGGACCGGGACAGGTAGCTCCTACGAGCAGTACTTC. It codes for CASRGTGTGSSYEQYF.

The rearrangement links TRBV19 to TRBJ1-5; D is undetermined. The CDR3 sequence is 13 residues long. Between the trimmed V and J ends, which lost 7 bases and 7 bases, there was a span of 14 bases. Germline CDR1 and CDR2: LNHDA and SQIVND (reference sequence). The CDR3 DNA follows: TGTGCCAGTACCATCGGGGTTGGGCAGCCCCAGCATTTT. Amino acid sequence: CASTIGVGQPQHF. Using reference TRBV19 and TRBJ1-5 for the parts outside the CDR3, the full variable domain is DGGITQSPKYLFRKEGQNVTLSCEQNLNHDAMYWYRQDPGQGLRLIYYSQIVNDFQKGDIAEGYSVSREKKESFPLTVTSAQKNPTAFYLCASTIGVGQPQHFGDGTRLSIL.